The table lists the clone carrying this T cell receptor (beta chain) with many counts. Its specificity is unknown. The identical CDR3 is also encoded by other nucleotide sequences in the sample. These data come from a study of metastatic and nonmetastatic thyroid tumors. Study-wide background: Peripheral blood and tumor or nodule samples from malignant and benign thyroid patients were compared. Findings and limits, study-wide: According to reports, the diversity of TCR beta was significantly higher in malignant thyroid tumors than in benign nodules, and this held in both blood and tumor samples.

CDR1 and CDR2 (germline): SNHLY, FYNNEI. J gave up 1 base and V 7 bases, and 7 bases lay outside the gene matches. The length of the CDR3 is 15 residues. No treatment of any kind had been given to any patient before thyroid surgery. TCRdb re-processed the PCR reads through MiXCR. The table records over 55,000 clones, roughly 29% of them present only once. Sequencing was done on a sample of blood. This clonotype was sampled from a female donor with papillary thyroid cancer or a benign thyroid nodule (not recorded which). Some clones in this sample may be carry-over from other donors' samples. The V call is TRBV2, the J call TRBJ2-3; TRBD2 matches at 8 bases. DNA for the CDR3: TGTGCCAGCATATCTACTAGCGGACGCACAGATACGCAGTATTTT. It encodes CASISTSGRTDTQYF. Combining the CDR3 with reference TRBV2 and TRBJ2-3 gives the whole variable domain EPEVTQTPSHQVTQMGQEVILRCVPISNHLYFYWYRQILGQKVEFLVSFYNNEISEKSEIFDDQFSVERPDGSNFTLKIRSTKLEDSAMYFCASISTSGRTDTQYFGPGTRLTVL.